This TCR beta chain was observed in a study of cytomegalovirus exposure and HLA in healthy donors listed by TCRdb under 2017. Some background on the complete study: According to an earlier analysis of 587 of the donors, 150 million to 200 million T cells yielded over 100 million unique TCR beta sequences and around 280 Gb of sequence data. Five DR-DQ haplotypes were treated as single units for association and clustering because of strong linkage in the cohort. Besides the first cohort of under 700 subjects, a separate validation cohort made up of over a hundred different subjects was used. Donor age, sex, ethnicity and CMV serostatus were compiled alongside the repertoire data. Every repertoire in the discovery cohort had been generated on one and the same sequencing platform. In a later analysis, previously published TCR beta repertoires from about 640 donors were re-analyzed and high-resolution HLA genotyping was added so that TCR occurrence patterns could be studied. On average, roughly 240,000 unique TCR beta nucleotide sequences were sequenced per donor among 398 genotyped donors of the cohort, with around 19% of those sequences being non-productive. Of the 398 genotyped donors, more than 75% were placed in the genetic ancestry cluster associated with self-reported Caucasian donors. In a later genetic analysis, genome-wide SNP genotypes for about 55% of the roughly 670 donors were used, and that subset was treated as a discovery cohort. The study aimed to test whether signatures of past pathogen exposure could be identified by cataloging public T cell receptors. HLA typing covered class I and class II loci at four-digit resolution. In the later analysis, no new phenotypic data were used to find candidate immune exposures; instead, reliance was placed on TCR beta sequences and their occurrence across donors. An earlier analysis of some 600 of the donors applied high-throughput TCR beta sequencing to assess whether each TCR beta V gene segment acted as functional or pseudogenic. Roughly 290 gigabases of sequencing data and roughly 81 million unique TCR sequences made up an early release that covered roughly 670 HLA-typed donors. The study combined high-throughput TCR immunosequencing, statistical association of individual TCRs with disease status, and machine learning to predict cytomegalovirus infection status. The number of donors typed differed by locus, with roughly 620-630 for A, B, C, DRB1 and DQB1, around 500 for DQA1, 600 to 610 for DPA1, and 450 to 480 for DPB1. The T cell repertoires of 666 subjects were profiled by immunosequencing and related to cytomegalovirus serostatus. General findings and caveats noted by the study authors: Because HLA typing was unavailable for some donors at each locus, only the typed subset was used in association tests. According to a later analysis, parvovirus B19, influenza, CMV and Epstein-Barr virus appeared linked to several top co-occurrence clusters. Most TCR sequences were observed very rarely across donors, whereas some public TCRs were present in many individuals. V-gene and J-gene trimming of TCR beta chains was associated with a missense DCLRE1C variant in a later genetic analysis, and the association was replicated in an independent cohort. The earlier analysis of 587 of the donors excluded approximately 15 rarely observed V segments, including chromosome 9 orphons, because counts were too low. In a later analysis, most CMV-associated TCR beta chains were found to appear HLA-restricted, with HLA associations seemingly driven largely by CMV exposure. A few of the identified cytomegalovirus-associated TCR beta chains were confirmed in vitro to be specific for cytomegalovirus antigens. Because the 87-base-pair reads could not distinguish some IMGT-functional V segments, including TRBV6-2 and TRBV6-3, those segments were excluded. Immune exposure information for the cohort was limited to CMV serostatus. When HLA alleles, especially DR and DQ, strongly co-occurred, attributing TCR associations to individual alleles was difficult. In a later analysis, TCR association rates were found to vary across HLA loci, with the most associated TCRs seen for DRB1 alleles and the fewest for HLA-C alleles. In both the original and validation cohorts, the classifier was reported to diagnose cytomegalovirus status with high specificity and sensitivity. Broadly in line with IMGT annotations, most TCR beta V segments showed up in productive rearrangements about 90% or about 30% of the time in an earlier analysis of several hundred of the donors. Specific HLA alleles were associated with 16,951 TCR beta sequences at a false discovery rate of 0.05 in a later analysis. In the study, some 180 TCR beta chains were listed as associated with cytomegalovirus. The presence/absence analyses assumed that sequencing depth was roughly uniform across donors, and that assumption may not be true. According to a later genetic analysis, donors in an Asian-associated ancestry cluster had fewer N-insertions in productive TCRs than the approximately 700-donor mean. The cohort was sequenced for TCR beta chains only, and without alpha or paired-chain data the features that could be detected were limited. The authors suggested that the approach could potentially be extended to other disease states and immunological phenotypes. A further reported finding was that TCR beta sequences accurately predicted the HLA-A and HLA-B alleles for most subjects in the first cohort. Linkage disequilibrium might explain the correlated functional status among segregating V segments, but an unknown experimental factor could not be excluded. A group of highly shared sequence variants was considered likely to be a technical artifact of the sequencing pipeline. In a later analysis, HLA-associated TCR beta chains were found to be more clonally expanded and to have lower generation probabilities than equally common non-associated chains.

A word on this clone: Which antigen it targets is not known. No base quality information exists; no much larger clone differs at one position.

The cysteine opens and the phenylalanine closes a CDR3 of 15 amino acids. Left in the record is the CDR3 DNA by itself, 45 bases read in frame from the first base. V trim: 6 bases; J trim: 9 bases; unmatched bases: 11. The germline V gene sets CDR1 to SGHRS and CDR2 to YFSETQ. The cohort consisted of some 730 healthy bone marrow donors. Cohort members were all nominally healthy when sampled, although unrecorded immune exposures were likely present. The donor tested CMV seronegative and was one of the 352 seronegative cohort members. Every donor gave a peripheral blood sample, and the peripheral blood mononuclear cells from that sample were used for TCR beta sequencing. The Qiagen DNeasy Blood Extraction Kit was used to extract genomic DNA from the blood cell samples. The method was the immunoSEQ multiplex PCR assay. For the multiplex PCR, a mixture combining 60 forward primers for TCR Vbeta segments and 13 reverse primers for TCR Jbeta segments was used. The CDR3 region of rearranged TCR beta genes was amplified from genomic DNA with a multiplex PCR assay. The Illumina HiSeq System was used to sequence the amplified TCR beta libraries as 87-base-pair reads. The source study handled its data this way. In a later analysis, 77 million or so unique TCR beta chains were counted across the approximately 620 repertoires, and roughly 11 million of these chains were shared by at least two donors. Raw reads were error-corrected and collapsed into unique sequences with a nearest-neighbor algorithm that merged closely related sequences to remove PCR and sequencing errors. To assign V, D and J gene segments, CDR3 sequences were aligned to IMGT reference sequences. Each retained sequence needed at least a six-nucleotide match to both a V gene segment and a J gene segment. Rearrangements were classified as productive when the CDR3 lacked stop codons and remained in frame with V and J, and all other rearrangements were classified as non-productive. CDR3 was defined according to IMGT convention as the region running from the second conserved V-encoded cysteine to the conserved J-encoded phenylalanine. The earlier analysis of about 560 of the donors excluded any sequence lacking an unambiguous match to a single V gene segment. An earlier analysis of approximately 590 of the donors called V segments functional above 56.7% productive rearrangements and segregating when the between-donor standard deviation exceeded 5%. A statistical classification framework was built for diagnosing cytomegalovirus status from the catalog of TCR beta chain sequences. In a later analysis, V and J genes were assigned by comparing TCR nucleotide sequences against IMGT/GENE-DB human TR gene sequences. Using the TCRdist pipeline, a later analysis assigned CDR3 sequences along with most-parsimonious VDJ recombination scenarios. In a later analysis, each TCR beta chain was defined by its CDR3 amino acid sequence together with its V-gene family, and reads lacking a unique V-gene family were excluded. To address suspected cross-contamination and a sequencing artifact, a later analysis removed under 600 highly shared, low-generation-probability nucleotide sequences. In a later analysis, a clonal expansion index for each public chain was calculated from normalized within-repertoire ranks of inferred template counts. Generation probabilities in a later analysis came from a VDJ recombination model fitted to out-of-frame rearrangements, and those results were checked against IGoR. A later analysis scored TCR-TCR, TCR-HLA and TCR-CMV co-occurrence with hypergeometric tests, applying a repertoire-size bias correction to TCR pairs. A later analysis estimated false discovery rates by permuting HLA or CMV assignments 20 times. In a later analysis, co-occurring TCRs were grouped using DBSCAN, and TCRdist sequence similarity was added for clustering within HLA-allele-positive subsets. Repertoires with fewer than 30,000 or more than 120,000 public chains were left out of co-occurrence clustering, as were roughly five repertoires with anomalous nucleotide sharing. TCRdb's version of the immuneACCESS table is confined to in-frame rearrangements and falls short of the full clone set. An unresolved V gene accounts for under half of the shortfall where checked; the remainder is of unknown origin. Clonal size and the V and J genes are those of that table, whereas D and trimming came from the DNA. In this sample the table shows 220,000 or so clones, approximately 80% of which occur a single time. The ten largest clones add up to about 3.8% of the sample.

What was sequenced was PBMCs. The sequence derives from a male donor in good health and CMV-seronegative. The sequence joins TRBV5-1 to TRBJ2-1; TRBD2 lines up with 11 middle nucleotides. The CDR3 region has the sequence CASTLLAGDVSEQFF. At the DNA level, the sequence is TGCGCCAGCACCCTACTAGCGGGAGATGTAAGTGAGCAGTTCTTC.